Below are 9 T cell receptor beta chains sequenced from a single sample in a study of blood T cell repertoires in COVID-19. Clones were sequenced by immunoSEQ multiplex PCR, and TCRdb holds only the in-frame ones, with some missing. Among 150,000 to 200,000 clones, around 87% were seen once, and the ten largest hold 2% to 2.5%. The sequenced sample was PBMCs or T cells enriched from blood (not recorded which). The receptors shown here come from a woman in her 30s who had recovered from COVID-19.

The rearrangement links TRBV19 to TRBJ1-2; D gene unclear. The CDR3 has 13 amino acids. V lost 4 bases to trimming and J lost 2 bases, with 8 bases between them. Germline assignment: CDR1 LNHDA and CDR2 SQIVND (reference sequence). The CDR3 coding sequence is TGTGCCAGTAGTAGGAAGGAGAACTATGGCTACACCTTC. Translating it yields CASSRKENYGYTF.

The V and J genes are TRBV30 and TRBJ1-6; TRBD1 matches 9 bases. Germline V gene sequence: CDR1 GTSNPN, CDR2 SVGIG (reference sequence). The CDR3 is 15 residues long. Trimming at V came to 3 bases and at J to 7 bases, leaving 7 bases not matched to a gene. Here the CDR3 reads CAWRGQGHGNSPLHF. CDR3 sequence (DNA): TGTGCCTGGAGGGGACAGGGTCATGGGAATTCACCCCTCCACTTT. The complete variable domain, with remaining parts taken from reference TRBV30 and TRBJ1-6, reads SQTIHQWPATLVQPVGSPLSLECTVEGTSNPNLYWYRQAAGRGLQLLFYSVGIGQISSEVPQNLSASRPQDRQFILSSKKLLLSDSGFYLCAWRGQGHGNSPLHFGNGTRLTVT.

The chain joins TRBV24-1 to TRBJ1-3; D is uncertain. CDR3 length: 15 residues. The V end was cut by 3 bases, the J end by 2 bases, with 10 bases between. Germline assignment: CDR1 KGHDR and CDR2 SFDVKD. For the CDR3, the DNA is TGTGCCACCAGTGATCCCAGGACTACTGGAAACACCATATATTTT. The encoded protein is CATSDPRTTGNTIYF.

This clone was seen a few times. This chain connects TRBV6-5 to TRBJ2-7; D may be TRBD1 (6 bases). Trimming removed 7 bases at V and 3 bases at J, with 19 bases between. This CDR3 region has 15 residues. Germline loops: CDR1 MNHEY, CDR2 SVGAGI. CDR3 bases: TGTGCCAGCAATCTAAAACAGACAGGCCTCTACGAGCAGTACTTC. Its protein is CASNLKQTGLYEQYF.

CDR3 loop: CASSTPILDRGREAFF. In DNA, the CDR3 is TGTGCCAGTAGTACACCGATCCTTGACAGGGGCCGTGAAGCTTTCTTT. The chain joins TRBV19 to TRBJ1-1; 8 bases are shared with TRBD1. CDR3 length equals 16 residues. V lost 4 bases and J lost 7; bases outside the gene matches: 14. The V gene's germline CDR1 is LNHDA and CDR2 SQIVND (reference sequence). Full variable domain (missing parts from reference TRBV19 and TRBJ1-1): DGGITQSPKYLFRKEGQNVTLSCEQNLNHDAMYWYRQDPGQGLRLIYYSQIVNDFQKGDIAEGYSVSREKKESFPLTVTSAQKNPTAFYLCASSTPILDRGREAFFGQGTRLTVV.

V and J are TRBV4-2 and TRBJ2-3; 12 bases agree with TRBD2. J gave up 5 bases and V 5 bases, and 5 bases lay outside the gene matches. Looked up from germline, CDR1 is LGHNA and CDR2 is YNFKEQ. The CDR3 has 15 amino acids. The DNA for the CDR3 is TGTGCCAGCAGCAGACTAGCGGGAGATGGAGATACGCAGTATTTT. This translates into CASSRLAGDGDTQYF.

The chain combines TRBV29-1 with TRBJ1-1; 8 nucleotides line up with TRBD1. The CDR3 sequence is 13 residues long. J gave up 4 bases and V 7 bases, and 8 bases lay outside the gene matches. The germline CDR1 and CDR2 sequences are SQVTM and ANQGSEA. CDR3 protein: CSGSTGEVTEAFF. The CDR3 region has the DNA TGCAGCGGCTCGACAGGGGAGGTCACTGAAGCTTTCTTT.

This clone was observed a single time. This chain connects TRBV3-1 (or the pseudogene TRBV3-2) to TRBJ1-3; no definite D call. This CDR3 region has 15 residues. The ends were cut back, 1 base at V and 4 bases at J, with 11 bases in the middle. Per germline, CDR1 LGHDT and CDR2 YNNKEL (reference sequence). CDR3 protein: CASSQVRRGGNTIYF. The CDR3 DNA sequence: TGTGCCAGCAGCCAAGTTCGACGGGGAGGAAACACCATATATTTT.

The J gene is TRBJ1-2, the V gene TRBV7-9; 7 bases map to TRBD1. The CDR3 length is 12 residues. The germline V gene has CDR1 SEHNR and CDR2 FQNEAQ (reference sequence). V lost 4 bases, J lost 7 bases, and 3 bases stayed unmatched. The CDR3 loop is CASSSGQSGYTF. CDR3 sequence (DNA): TGTGCCAGCAGCTCGGGACAGTCTGGCTACACCTTC.